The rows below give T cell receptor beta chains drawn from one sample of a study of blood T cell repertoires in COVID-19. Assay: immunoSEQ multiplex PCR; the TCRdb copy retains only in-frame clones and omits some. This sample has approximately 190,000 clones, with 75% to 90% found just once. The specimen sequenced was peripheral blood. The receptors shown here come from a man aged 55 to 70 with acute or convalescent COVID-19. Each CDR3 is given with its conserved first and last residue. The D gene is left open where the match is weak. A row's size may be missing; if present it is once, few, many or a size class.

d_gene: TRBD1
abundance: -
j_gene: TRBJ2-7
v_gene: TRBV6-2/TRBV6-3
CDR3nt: TGTGCCAGCAGTTACGTTGGACAGGGGAAGTTCGAGCAGTACTTC
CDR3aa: CASSYVGQGKFEQYF

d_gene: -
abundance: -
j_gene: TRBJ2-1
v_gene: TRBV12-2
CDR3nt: TGTGCAAGTCGCTTAGTGGATAGCGGGAGTTGGAATGAGCAGTTCTTC
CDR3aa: CASRLVDSGSWNEQFF

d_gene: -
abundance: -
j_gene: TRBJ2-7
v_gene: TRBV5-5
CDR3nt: TGTGCCAGCAGCTTGTCAGGGTTCTACGAGCAGTACTTC
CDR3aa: CASSLSGFYEQYF

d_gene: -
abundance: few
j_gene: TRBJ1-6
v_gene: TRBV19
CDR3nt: TGTGCCAGTAGTATGGGAGTACATAATTCACCCCTCCACTTT
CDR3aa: CASSMGVHNSPLHF

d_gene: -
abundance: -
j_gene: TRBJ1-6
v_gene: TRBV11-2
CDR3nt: TGTGCCAGCAGCCCGCCAACCGGGGGTTCACCCCTCCACTTT
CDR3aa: CASSPPTGGSPLHF

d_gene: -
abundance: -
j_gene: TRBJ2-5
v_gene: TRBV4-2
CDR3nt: TGTGCCAGCAGCCCGGGGACATCTCTCGTAGAGACCCAGTACTTC
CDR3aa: CASSPGTSLVETQYF

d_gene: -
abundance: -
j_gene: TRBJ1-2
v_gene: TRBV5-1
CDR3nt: TGCGCCAGCAGCTCGGAGACTTTCTATGGCTACACCTTC
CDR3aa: CASSSETFYGYTF

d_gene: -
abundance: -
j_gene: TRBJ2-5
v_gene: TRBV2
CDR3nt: TGTGCCAGCAGTCCGGGAGCCTGGAAGACCCAGTACTTC
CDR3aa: CASSPGAWKTQYF

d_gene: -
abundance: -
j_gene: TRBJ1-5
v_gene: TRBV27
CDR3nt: TGTGCCAGCAGTTCGATCGGGGGACAGCCCCAGCATTTT
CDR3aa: CASSSIGGQPQHF

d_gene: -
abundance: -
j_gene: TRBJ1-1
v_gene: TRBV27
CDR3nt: TGTGCCAGCAGTAACTTTGAAGTGAACACTGAAGCTTTCTTT
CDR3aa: CASSNFEVNTEAFF

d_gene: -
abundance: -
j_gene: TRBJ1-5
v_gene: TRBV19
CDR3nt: TGTGCCAGTAGTATTGGGGAGTCCGCCCCATTGGCGCATTTT
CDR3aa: CASSIGESAPLAHF

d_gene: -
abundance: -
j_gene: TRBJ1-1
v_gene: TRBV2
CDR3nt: TGTGCCAGCAGTGGTTGGACAGCCAACACTGAAGCTTTCTTT
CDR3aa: CASSGWTANTEAFF

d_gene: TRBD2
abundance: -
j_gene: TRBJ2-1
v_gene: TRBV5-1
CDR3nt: TGCGCCAGCAGCCCTCAGCCTCTAGCGGGGGGGGTAGAAGAGCAGTTCTTC
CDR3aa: CASSPQPLAGGVEEQFF

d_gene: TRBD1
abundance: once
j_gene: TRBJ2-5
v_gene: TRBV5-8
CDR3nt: TGTGCCAGCAGACTGACAGGGTCAACGGAGACCCAGTACTTC
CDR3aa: CASRLTGSTETQYF

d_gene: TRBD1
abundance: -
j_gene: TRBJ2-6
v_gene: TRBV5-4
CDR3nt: TGTGCCAGCAGCTTGAACAGGGGGTCTGGGGCCAACGTCCTGACTTTC
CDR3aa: CASSLNRGSGANVLTF

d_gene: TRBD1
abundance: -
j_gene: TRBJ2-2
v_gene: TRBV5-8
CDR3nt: TGTGCCAGCACAAGACAGGGCGGGCACACCGGGGAGCTGTTTTTT
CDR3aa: CASTRQGGHTGELFF

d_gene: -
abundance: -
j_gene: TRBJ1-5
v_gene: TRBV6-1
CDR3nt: TGTGCCAGCAGTGAAACAGGACAGTATAGCAATCAGCCCCAGCATTTT
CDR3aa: CASSETGQYSNQPQHF

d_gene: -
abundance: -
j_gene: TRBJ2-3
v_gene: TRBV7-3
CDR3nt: TGTGCCAGCAGCCCTGTGGAGGGAAGCACAGATACGCAGTATTTT
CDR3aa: CASSPVEGSTDTQYF

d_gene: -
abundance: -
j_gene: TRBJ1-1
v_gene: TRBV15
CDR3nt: TGTGCCACCAGCACTGTCTCAAAAGAGGCTTTCTTT
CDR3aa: CATSTVSKEAFF

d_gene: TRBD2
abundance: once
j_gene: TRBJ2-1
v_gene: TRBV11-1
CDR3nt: TGTGCCAGCAGGCGCGGGGGGGCCATGGGGAATGAGCAGTTCTTC
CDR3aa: CASRRGGAMGNEQFF

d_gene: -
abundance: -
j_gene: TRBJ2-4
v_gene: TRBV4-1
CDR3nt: TGCGCCAGCAGCCAAGATCTGACGGGACTAGCCAAAAACATTCAGTACTTC
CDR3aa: CASSQDLTGLAKNIQYF

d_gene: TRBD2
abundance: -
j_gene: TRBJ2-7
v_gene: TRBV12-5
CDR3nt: TGTGCTAGTGGTTTAGGACTAGCGGGAGGCTACGAGCAGTACTTC
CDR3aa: CASGLGLAGGYEQYF

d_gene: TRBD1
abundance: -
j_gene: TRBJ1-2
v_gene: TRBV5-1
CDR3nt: TGCGCCAGCAGCCCGGGACAGACGTTATCCTATGGCTACACCTTC
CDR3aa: CASSPGQTLSYGYTF

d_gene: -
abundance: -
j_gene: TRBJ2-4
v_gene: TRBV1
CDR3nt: TGCACCAGCAGCCAAGTGCCTAGCGGGAGGATCAAAAACATTCAGTACTTC
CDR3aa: CTSSQVPSGRIKNIQYF

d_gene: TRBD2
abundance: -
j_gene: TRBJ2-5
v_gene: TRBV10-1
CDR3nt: TGCGCCAGCAGTGAAGCGGGAGAAGAGACCCAGTACTTC
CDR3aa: CASSEAGEETQYF

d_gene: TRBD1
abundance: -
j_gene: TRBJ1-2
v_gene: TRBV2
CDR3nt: TGTGCCAGCAGTCCTCCGGGGACAGGGGATGGCTACACCTTC
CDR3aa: CASSPPGTGDGYTF

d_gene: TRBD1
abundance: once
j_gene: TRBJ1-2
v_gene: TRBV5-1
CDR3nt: TGCGCCAGCAGCCACGCAGCGGACAGGGCGGAGTATGGCTACACCTTC
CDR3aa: CASSHAADRAEYGYTF

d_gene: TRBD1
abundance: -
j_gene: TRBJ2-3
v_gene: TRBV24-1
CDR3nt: TGTGCCACCAGTGATACACAGGGGGCCGCAGATACGCAGTATTTT
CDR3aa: CATSDTQGAADTQYF

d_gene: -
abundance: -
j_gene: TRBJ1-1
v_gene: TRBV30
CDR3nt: TGTGCCTGGAGTCGGGGGGGCATGAACACTGAAGCTTTCTTT
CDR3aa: CAWSRGGMNTEAFF

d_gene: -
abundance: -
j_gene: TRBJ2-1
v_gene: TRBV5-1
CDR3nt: TGCGCCAGCAGCTTGGGGCAGGCGTACAATGAGCAGTTCTTC
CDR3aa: CASSLGQAYNEQFF

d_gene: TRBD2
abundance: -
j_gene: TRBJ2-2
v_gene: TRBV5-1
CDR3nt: TGCGCCAGCAGCTTGGAGCGGGGGTCCACCGGGGAGCTGTTTTTT
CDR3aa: CASSLERGSTGELFF

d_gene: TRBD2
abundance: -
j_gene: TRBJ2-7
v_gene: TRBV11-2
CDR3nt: TGTGCCAGCAGCTTGCACACTAGCGGGGGTATTTGGAGGGAGCAGTACTTC
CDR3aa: CASSLHTSGGIWREQYF

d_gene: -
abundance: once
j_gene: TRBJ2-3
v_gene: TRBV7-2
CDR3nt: TGTGCCAGCAGCTTAGCGACCCAGCGTCGCACAGATACGCAGTATTTT
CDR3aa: CASSLATQRRTDTQYF

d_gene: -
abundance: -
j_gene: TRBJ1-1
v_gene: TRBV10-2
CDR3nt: TGCGCCAGCAGTTCCGGGAGGACCCGGACTGAAGCTTTCTTT
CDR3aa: CASSSGRTRTEAFF

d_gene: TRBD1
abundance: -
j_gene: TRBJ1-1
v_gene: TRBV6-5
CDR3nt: TGTGCCAGCAGTAACCAGGGGGGGAACACTGAAGCTTTCTTT
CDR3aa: CASSNQGGNTEAFF

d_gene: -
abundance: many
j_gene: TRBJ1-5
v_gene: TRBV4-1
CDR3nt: TGCGCCAGCAGCGACACAAGAAGCAATCAGCCCCAGCATTTT
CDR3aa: CASSDTRSNQPQHF

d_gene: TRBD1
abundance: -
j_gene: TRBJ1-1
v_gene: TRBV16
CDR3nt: TGTGCCAGCAGCCGCCCGGGACAGGGGGAGAGGACTGAAGCTTTCTTT
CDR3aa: CASSRPGQGERTEAFF

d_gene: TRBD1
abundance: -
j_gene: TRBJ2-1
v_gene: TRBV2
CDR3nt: TGTGCCAGCAGTGCACAGGGGCATGAGCAGTTCTTC
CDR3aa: CASSAQGHEQFF

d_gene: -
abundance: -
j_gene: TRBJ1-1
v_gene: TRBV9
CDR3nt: TGTGCCAGCAGCGTAATTCCGAGGGCTGACACTGAAGCTTTCTTT
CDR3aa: CASSVIPRADTEAFF

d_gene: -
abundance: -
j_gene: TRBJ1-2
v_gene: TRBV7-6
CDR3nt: TGTGCCAGCAGCCGATTAGCAGGGGACGGCTACACCTTC
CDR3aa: CASSRLAGDGYTF

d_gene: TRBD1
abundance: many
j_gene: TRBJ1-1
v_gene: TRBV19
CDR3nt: TGTGCCAGTAAGGGACAGGGGGCGGAAGCTTTCTTT
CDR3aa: CASKGQGAEAFF

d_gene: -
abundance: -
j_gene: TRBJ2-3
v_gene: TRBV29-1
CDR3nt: TGCAGCGTCTCTACCACAGATACGCAGTATTTT
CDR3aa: CSVSTTDTQYF

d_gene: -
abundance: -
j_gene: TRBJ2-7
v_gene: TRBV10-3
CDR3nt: TGTGCCATCAGTGATGGCCAGATTACCGGGGGAGTTTCCGAGCAGTACTTC
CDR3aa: CAISDGQITGGVSEQYF

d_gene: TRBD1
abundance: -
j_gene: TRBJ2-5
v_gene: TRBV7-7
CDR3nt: TGTGCTAGCAGCTTAGACAGGGGTAGAGAAGAGACCCAGTACTTC
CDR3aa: CASSLDRGREETQYF

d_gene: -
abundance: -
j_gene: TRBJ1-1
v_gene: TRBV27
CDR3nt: TGTGCCAGCAGTTTATCGAGTTGGGGAGACACTGAAGCTTTCTTT
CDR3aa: CASSLSSWGDTEAFF

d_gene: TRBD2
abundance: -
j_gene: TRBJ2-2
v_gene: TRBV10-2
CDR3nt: TGCGCCAGCATAGCGGGGAAGAACACCGGGGAGCTGTTTTTT
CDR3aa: CASIAGKNTGELFF